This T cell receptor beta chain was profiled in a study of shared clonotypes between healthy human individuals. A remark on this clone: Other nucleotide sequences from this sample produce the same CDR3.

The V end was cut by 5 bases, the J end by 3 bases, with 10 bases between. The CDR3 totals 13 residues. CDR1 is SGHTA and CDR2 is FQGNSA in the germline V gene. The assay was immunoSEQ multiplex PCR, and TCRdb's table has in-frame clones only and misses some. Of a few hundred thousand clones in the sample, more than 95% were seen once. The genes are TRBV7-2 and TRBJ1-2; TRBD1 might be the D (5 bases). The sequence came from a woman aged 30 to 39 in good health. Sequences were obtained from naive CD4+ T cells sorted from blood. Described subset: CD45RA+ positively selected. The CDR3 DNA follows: TGTGCCAGCAGCCTGGGCAGGGACTATGGCTACACCTTC. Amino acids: CASSLGRDYGYTF.